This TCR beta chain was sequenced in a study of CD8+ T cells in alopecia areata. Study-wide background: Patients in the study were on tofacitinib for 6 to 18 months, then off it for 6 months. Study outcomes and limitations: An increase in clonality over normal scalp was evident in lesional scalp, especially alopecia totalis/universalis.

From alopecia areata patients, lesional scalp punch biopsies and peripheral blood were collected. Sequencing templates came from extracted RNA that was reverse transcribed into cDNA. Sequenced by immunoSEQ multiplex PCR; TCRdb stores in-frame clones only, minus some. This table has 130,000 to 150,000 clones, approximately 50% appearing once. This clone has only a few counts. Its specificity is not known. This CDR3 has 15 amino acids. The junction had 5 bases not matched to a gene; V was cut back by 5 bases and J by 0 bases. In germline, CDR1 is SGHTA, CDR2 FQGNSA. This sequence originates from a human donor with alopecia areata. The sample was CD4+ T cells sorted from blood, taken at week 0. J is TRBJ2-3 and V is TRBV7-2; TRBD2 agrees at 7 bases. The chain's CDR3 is CASSPSGTSTDTQYF. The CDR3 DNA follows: TGTGCCAGCAGCCCAAGCGGGACTAGCACAGATACGCAGTATTTT.